There are many counts of the clone carrying this T cell receptor (beta chain). The germline V gene has CDR1 SGHAT and CDR2 FQNNGV. V lost 1 base to trimming and J lost 2 bases, with 11 bases between them. There are 15 residues in the CDR3. Clones were sequenced by immunoSEQ multiplex PCR, and TCRdb holds only the in-frame ones, with some missing. The sample contains 90,000 to 100,000 clones, over 40% of which appear only once. The study enrolled healthy HIV-negative adults without recent acute infections or vaccinations as donors. The data were obtained in a study of shared clonotypes between healthy human individuals.

This sequence originates from a woman between 35 and 50 years old in good health. Some clones in this sample may be carry-over from other donors' samples. The sequenced material came from PBMCs. The rearrangement uses TRBV11-2 and TRBJ2-5; D is perhaps TRBD2 (5 bases). This chain's CDR3 is CASSLGRLAQETQYF. In DNA, the CDR3 is TGTGCCAGCAGCTTAGGGCGGCTAGCACAAGAGACCCAGTACTTC.